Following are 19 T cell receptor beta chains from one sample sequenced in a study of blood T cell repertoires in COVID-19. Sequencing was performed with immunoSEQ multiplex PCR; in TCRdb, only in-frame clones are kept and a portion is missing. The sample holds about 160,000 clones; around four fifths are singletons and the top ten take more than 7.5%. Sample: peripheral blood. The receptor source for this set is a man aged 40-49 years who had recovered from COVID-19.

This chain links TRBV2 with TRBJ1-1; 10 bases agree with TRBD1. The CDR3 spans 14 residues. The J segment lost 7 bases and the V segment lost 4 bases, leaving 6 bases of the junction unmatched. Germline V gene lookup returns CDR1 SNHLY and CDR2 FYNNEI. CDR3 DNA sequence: TGTGCCAGCAGTGTCGACAGGGGGCGGAGTGAAGCTTTCTTT. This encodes CASSVDRGRSEAFF. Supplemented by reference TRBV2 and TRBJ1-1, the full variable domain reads EPEVTQTPSHQVTQMGQEVILRCVPISNHLYFYWYRQILGQKVEFLVSFYNNEISEKSEIFDDQFSVERPDGSNFTLKIRSTKLEDSAMYFCASSVDRGRSEAFFGQGTRLTVV.

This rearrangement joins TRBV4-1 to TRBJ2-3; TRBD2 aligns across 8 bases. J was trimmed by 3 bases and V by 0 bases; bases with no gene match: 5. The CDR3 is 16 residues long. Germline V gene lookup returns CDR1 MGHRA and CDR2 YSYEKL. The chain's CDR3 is CASSQDRSSGTDTQYF. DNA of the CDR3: TGCGCCAGCAGCCAAGATAGGTCTAGCGGGACAGATACGCAGTATTTT.

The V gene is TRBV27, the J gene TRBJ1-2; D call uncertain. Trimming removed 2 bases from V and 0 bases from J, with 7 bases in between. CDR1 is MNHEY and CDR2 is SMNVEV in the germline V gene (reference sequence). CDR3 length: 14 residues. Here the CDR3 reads CASSLAHSNYGYTF. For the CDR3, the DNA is TGTGCCAGCAGTTTAGCACATTCTAACTATGGCTACACCTTC.

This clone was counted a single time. The chain's CDR3 is CASTKDRGQEKLFF. CDR3 bases: TGTGCCAGCACTAAAGACAGGGGGCAAGAAAAACTGTTTTTT. This chain links TRBV2 with TRBJ1-4, with 10 bases aligning to TRBD1. J gave up 8 bases and V 7 bases, and 7 bases lay outside the gene matches. Germline V gives CDR1 SNHLY, CDR2 FYNNEI. This CDR3 region has 14 residues.

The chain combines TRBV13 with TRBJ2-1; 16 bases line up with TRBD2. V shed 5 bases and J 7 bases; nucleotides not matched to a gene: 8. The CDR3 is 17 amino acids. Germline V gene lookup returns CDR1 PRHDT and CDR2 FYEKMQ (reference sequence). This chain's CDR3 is CASSGTSGGVGLNEQFF. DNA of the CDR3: TGTGCCAGCAGCGGGACTAGCGGGGGGGTTGGTCTTAATGAGCAGTTCTTC.

CDR3 coding DNA: TGTGCCAGCAGCTCGACAGGTATCCTCTACGAGCAGTACTTC. Translation: CASSSTGILYEQYF. The chain recombines TRBV7-8 with TRBJ2-7; D might be TRBD1 (6 bases). Per the germline V gene, CDR1 is SGHVS and CDR2 is FQNEAQ. V lost 4 bases, J lost 3 bases, and 13 bases lay in between. The CDR3 extends over 14 amino acids.

The CDR3 bases are TGTGCCAGCAGGATCAACAGGGAGAATGGCTACACCTTC. Amino acid sequence: CASRINRENGYTF. This sequence joins TRBV12-3 or TRBV12-4 and TRBJ1-2; TRBD1 is a possible D gene (6 bases). CDR3 length: 13 residues. The V end was cut by 6 bases, the J end by 6 bases, with 14 bases between.

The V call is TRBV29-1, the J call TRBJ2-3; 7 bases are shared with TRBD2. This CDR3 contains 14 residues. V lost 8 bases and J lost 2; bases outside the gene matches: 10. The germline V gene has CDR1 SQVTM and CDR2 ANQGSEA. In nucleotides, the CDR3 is TGCAGCCCCCGGGGGAGGGCCACCACAGATACGCAGTATTTT. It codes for CSPRGRATTDTQYF.

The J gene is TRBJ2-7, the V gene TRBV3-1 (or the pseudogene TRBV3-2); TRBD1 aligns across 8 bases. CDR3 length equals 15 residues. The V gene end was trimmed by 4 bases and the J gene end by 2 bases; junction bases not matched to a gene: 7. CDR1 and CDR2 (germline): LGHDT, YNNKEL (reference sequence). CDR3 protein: CASSPGTGFPYEQYF. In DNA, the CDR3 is TGTGCCAGCAGCCCTGGGACAGGTTTCCCCTACGAGCAGTACTTC.

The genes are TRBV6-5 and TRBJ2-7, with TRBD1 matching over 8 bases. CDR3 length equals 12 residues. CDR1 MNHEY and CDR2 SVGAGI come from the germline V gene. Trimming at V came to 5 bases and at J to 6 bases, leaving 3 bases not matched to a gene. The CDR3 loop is CASSTTGGEQYF. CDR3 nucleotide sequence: TGTGCCAGCAGTACCACAGGGGGCGAGCAGTACTTC.

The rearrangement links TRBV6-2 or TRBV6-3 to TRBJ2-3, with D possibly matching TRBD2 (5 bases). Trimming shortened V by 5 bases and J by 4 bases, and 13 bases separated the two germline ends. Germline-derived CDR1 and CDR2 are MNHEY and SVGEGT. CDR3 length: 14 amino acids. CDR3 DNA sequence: TGTGCCAGCAGTACCGGGTTGGAGGCAGATACGCAGTATTTT. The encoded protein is CASSTGLEADTQYF.

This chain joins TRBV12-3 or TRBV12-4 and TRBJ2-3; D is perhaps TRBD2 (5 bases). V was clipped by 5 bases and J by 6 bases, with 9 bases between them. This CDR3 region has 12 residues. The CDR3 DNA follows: TGTGCCAGCAGTCGACCGGGGGATACGCAGTATTTT. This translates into CASSRPGDTQYF.

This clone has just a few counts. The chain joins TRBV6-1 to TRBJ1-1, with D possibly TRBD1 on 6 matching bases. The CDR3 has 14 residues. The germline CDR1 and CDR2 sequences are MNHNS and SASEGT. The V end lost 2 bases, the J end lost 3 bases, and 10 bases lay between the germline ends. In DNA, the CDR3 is TGTGCCAGCAGTGAAATGGACAGTGACACTGAAGCTTTCTTT. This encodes CASSEMDSDTEAFF.

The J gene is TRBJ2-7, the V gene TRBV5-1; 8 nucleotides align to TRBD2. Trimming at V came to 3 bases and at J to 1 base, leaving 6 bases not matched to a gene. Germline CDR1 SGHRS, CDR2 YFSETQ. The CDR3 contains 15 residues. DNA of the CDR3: TGCGCCAGCAGCTCCGACGGGAGGGAATCCTACGAGCAGTACTTC. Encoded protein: CASSSDGRESYEQYF.

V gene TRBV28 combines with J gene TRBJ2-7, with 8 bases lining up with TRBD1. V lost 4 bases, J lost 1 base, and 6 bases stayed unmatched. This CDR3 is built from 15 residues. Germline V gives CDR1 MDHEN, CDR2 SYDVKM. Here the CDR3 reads CASSSNRGFSYEQYF. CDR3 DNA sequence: TGTGCCAGCAGTTCCAACAGGGGGTTTTCCTACGAGCAGTACTTC.

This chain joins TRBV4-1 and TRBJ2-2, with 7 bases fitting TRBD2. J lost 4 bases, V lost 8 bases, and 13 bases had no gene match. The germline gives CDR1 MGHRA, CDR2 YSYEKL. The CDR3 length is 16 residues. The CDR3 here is CASGRGSPPGTGELFF. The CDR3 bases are TGCGCCAGCGGGAGGGGCTCCCCACCGGGCACCGGGGAGCTGTTTTTT.

The CDR3 protein is CASSPMTSNSGELFF. The DNA for the CDR3 is TGTGCCAGCTCACCAATGACAAGTAATTCCGGGGAGCTGTTTTTT. This chain connects TRBV18 to TRBJ2-2; D not certain. Germline loops: CDR1 KGHSH, CDR2 LQKENI. Trimming removed 2 bases from V and 6 bases from J, with 13 bases in between. This CDR3 is built from 15 residues. Using reference TRBV18 and TRBJ2-2 for the parts outside the CDR3, the full variable domain is NAGVMQNPRHLVRRRGQEARLRCSPMKGHSHVYWYRQLPEEGLKFMVYLQKENIIDESGMPKERFSAEFPKEGPSILRIQQVVRGDSAAYFCASSPMTSNSGELFFGEGSRLTVL.

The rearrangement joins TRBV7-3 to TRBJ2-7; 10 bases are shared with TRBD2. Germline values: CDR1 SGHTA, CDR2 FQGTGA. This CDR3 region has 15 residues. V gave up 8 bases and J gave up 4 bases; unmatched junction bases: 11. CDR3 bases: TGTGCCAGCTCCAGTGGGGCTAGCGGGAGTTACGAGCAGTACTTC. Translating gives CASSSGASGSYEQYF.

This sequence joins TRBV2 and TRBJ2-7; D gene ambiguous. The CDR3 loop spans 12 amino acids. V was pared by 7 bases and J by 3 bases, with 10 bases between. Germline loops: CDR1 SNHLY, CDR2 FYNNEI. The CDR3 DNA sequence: TGTGCCAGCACTCGGAGATTCTACGAGCAGTACTTC. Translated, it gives CASTRRFYEQYF.